This TCR beta chain was sequenced for a study of T cells in Graves' hyperthyroidism and ophthalmopathy. TCR beta CDR3 regions were amplified from RNA. First-round RT-PCR of the TCR CDR3 relied on the HTBI primer set. TCRdb analysed the multiplex PCR reads with MiXCR anew, one entry per CDR3 protein. Here the sample spans hundreds of thousands of distinct CDR3 sequences, less than 15% being singletons. This clonotype was counted many times. The CDR3 is 13 residues long. The germline gives CDR1 MNHEY, CDR2 SMNVEV (reference sequence). V lost 8 bases, J lost 4 bases, and 15 bases lay in between. Subjects aged 18 to 65 presented with newly diagnosed hyperthyroidism of less than 2 months' duration.

This receptor was identified in a woman between 18 and 29 years old with Graves' hyperthyroidism. Sequencing was done on a sample of blood. The chain employs TRBV27 and TRBJ2-7; weak D call: TRBD2 (5 bases). The CDR3 DNA reads as TGTGCCAGCTTCGGGAACGGCCTTTACGAGCAGTACTTC. Protein product: CASFGNGLYEQYF.